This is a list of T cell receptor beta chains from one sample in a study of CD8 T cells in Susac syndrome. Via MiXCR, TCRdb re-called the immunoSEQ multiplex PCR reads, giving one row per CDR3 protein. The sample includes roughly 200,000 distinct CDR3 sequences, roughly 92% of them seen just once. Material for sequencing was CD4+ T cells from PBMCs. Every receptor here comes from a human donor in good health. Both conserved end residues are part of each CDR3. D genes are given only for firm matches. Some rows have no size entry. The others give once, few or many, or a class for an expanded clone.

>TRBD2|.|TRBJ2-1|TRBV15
TGTGCCACCAGCAGAGGGGGACTAGCGGGATACAATGAGCAGTTCTTC
CATSRGGLAGYNEQFF
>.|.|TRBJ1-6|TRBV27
TGTGCCAGCAGTCCCTCCGGGGGGCCCACGCCCCTCCACTTT
CASSPSGGPTPLHF
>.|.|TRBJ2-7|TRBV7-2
TGTGCCAGCAGCTTAGTTGTAGAACAGTCATTTGAGCAGTACTTC
CASSLVVEQSFEQYF
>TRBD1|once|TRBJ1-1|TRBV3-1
TGTGCCAGCAGCGTCTGGACAGGGACTGCCCCTGAAGCTTTCTTT
CASSVWTGTAPEAFF
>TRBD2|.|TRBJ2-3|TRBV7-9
TGTGCCAGCAGCCCCGGGGGGGGTTCAGATACGCAGTATTTT
CASSPGGGSDTQYF
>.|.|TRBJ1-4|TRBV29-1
TGCAGCGCACTGGGGGCAGCTAATGAAAAACTGTTTTTT
CSALGAANEKLFF
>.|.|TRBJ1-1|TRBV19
TGTGCCAGTAGTATGTACGGGACACCCATGAACACTGAAGCTTTCTTT
CASSMYGTPMNTEAFF
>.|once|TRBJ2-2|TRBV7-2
TGTGCCAGCGGAGAAAGGGGAATCACCGGGGAGCTGTTTTTT
CASGERGITGELFF
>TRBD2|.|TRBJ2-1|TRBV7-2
TGTGCCAGCAGCAAAATACGGGGGGGGTATGAGCAGTTCTTC
CASSKIRGGYEQFF
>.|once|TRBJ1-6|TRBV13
TGTGCCAGCACCTTAGGGGGGGCAACCTATAATTCACCCCTCCACTTT
CASTLGGATYNSPLHF
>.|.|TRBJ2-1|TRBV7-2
TGTGCCAGCAGCCCAGGACTTGCCGGGGAGCAGTTCTTC
CASSPGLAGEQFF
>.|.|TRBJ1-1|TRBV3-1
TGTGCCAGCAGCCAAGATAAACCTACTCGTTCCACCACTGAAGCTTTCTTT
CASSQDKPTRSTTEAFF
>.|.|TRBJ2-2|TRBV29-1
TGCAGCGTCTCGCGGGCAGTTAACACCGGGGAGCTGTTTTTT
CSVSRAVNTGELFF
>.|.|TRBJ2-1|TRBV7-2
TGTGCCAGCAGCCAAAGCTCCAATGAGCAGTTCTTC
CASSQSSNEQFF
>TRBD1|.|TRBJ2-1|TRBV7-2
TGTGCCAGCAGCTTAGTACAGGGGGCGAATGAGCAGTTCTTC
CASSLVQGANEQFF
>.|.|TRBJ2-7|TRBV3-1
TGTGCCAGCAGACCCTATGGTGGCTCCTACGAGCAGTACTTC
CASRPYGGSYEQYF
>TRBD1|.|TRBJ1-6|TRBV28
TGTGCCAGCAGCCCCCATGGACAGGGGGCTTCACCCCTCCACTTT
CASSPHGQGASPLHF
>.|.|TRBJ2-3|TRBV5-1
TGCGCCAGCAGACCGGCATCTGTGGGAAGCACAGATACGCAGTATTTT
CASRPASVGSTDTQYF
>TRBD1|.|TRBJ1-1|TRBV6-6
TGTGCCAGCAAGACGGGACAGGGGAAAGTCCTGCCTGAAGCTTTCTTT
CASKTGQGKVLPEAFF
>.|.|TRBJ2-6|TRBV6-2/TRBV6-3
TGTGCCAGCAGTTACTTGAGACTCTCTGGGGCCAACGTCCTGACTTTC
CASSYLRLSGANVLTF
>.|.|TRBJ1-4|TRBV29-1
TGCAGCGTAAGGGGCAATTATGAAAAACTGTTTTTT
CSVRGNYEKLFF
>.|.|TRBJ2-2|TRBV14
TGTGCCAGCAGCCCTTATCTGAACACCGGGGAGCTGTTTTTT
CASSPYLNTGELFF
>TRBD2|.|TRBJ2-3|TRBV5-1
TGCGCCAGCAGCCCGTCTTGGAGCAGCGGGACCACAGATACGCAGTATTTT
CASSPSWSSGTTDTQYF
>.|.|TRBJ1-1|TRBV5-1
TGCGCCAGCAGCTTAGGCTTTCAGGTAGAAGCTTTCTTT
CASSLGFQVEAFF
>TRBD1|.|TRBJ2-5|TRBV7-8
TGTGCCAGCAGCGACAGGGTGGAGACCCAGTACTTC
CASSDRVETQYF
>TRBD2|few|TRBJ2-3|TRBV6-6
TGTGCCAGCAGTCGGACTAGCGGCGGTAGCACAGATACGCAGTATTTT
CASSRTSGGSTDTQYF
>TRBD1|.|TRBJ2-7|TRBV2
TGTGCCAGCAGTGTAGGCAGGGGGCTGAACGAGCAGTACTTC
CASSVGRGLNEQYF
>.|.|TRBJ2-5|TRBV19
TGTGCCAGTAGTACCAGAGGGGCCCAAGAGACCCAGTACTTC
CASSTRGAQETQYF
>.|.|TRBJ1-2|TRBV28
TGTGCCAGCAGTTCATACAACAGGGAATTTAATGGCTACACCTTC
CASSSYNREFNGYTF
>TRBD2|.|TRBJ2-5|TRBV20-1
TGCAGTGCTAGACCTAGCGGAGAGACCCAGTACTTC
CSARPSGETQYF
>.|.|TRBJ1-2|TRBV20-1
TGCAGTGCTAGGGGAGAGACTAACTATGGCTACACCTTC
CSARGETNYGYTF
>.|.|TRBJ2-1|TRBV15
TGTGCCACCAGCAGAGCCCGGGTAGCGCACAATGAGCAGTTCTTC
CATSRARVAHNEQFF
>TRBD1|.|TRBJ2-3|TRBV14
TGTGCCAGCAGCCAGATGACAGGGGCCATTGTAGATACGCAGTATTTT
CASSQMTGAIVDTQYF
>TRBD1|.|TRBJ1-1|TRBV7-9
TGTGCCAGCAATTCCCCGACAGGGAAGGGCACTGAAGCTTTCTTT
CASNSPTGKGTEAFF
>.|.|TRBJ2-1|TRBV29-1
TGCAGCGTTGCCACCACAGGTAGCTCCTACAATGAGCAGTTCTTC
CSVATTGSSYNEQFF
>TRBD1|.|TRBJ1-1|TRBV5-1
TGCGCCAGCAGCTTGGCCGCAGGGGGCGCGCGGACTGAAGCTTTCTTT
CASSLAAGGARTEAFF
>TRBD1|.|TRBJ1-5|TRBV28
TGTGCCAGCACCACAGGGGACCGGCCCCAGCATTTT
CASTTGDRPQHF
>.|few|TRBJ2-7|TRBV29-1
TGCAGCGCGCGCGGCGTCGGGAACGAGCAGTACTTC
CSARGVGNEQYF
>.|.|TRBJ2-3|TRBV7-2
TGTGCCAGCAGCTTTAGGGTGGGAGATACGCAGTATTTT
CASSFRVGDTQYF
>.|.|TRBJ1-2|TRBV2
TGTGCCAGCAGCCCCCCAGGAGGCGACTATGGCTACACCTTC
CASSPPGGDYGYTF
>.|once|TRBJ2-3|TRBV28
TGTGCCAGCAGTTGGATCGTCGACTATAAGCAGTATTTT
CASSWIVDYKQYF
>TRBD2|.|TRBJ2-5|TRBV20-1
TGCAGTGTTCTCTCCGGGCGGGGGGAGACCCAGTACTTC
CSVLSGRGETQYF
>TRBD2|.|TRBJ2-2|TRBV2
TGTGCCAGCAACAGCGGGGGCCAAGGAACCGGGGAGCTGTTTTTT
CASNSGGQGTGELFF
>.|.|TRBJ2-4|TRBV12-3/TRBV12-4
TGTGCCAGCAGTCCCAGTAGCAACATTCAGTACTTC
CASSPSSNIQYF
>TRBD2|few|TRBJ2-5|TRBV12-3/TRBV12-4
TGTGCCAGCAGACTAGCGGGGGGGCAAGAGACCCAGTACTTC
CASRLAGGQETQYF
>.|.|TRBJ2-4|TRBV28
TGTGCCAGCAGTTTATACAGGCGGGACATTCAGTACTTC
CASSLYRRDIQYF
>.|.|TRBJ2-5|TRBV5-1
TGCGCCAGCTCCTCGGCAGGACGCGAGACCCAGTACTTC
CASSSAGRETQYF